Each of the 14 T cell receptor beta chains below was sequenced from the same sample in a study of blood T cell repertoires in COVID-19. The repertoire was sequenced with immunoSEQ multiplex PCR; TCRdb's copy has only in-frame clones and lacks some. Of 150,000 or so clones in the sample, 75% to 85% are singletons; the top ten hold approximately 4.5%. Material: peripheral blood. The source of these receptors is a woman aged 80 or over with active or convalescent COVID-19.

The chain combines TRBV12-5 with TRBJ1-1, with TRBD1 as a possible D gene (5 bases). This CDR3 region has 15 residues. V shed 4 bases and J shed 2 bases, with 14 bases lying between them. CDR1 LGHNT and CDR2 FRNRAP come from the germline V gene. CDR3: CASGWGVRANTEAFF. The CDR3 DNA is TGTGCTAGTGGTTGGGGGGTGAGGGCCAACACTGAAGCTTTCTTT.

This rearrangement joins TRBV19 to TRBJ1-1, with 7 positions matching TRBD1. Germline V CDR1 and CDR2: LNHDA, SQIVND (reference sequence). CDR3 length equals 15 residues. The trim removed 2 bases at V and 4 bases at J, leaving 7 bases unmatched. Here the CDR3 reads CASSIHPDRITEAFF. DNA of the CDR3: TGTGCCAGTAGTATACATCCGGACAGGATCACTGAAGCTTTCTTT.

This clone was recorded a few times. V gene TRBV7-9 combines with J gene TRBJ1-1, with 10 bases fitting TRBD1. The CDR3 extends over 17 amino acids. Germline lookup yields CDR1 SEHNR and CDR2 FQNEAQ (reference sequence). V trimming: 4 bases; J trimming: 5 bases; junction bases outside the gene matches: 13. The CDR3 DNA follows: TGTGCCAGCAGCTCCCTTATGCCGGACAGGGGGAGGACTGAAGCTTTCTTT. It translates to CASSSLMPDRGRTEAFF.

This sequence joins TRBV21-1 and TRBJ1-6; the table calls TRBD1, which could not be checked here. TRBV21-1 is annotated as a pseudogene. The CDR3 totals 14 residues. The CDR3 spells CASSAWPYNSPLHF. The CDR3 nucleotides are TGTGCCAGCAGCGCCTGGCCCTATAATTCACCCCTCCACTTT.

CDR3 region: CASGPPLLGTGSSYEQYF. The CDR3 nucleotides read TGTGCTAGTGGGCCACCCCTCTTAGGGACAGGAAGCTCCTACGAGCAGTACTTC. This chain links TRBV12-5 with TRBJ2-7, with 8 bases matching TRBD1. Trimming took 6 bases from V and 0 from J; bases not matched to a gene: 16. Germline V gives CDR1 LGHNT, CDR2 FRNRAP. CDR3 length: 18 residues.

This clone was seen more than once but under ten times. This rearrangement joins TRBV19 to TRBJ1-2; perhaps TRBD1 as D (6 bases). The germline V gene encodes CDR1 LNHDA and CDR2 SQIVND (reference sequence). V dropped 3 bases and J dropped 4 bases, with 12 bases sitting between them. This CDR3 region has 14 residues. This CDR3 reads CASSIFGQIYGYTF. In DNA, the CDR3 is TGTGCCAGTAGTATTTTCGGACAGATCTATGGCTACACCTTC.

This clone appeared once. The CDR3 sequence is CASREGQPAYEQYF. In DNA, the CDR3 is TGTGCCAGCCGCGAGGGACAACCAGCCTACGAGCAGTACTTC. The V gene is TRBV28, the J gene TRBJ2-7; D is possibly TRBD1 (6 bases). The germline gives CDR1 MDHEN, CDR2 SYDVKM. The ends were cut back, 8 bases at V and 2 bases at J, with 16 bases in the middle. This CDR3 contains 14 residues.

This clone was observed many times. V usage is TRBV7-2 and J usage is TRBJ2-1, with D unresolved. V gave up 1 base and J gave up 6 bases, with 19 bases separating them. This CDR3 spans 17 amino acids. Germline V CDR1 and CDR2: SGHTA, FQGNSA. The CDR3 DNA follows: TGTGCCAGCAGCTTAGGGTTAGGTGGTAGCAGTGGCAATGAGCAGTTCTTC. It is translated as CASSLGLGGSSGNEQFF.

The chain couples TRBV7-8 to TRBJ2-7; D not resolved. Germline V gene sequence: CDR1 SGHVS, CDR2 FQNEAQ. V was shortened by 4 bases and J by 9 bases, with 16 bases between the two germline ends. The CDR3 covers 13 residues. The CDR3 loop reads CASSSDSLIGQYF. CDR3 nucleotides: TGTGCCAGCAGCTCCGACTCCCTCATTGGGCAGTACTTC.

The V gene is TRBV11-2, the J gene TRBJ2-1; 7 bases align to TRBD2. The germline CDR1 and CDR2 sequences are SGHAT and FQNNGV. The length of the CDR3 is 15 residues. Unmatched junction bases numbered 7, after V lost 5 bases and J lost 3 bases. CDR3 residues: CASSPGEGNYNEQFF. The CDR3 nucleotides read TGTGCCAGCAGCCCTGGGGAGGGGAACTACAATGAGCAGTTCTTC.

The rearrangement joins TRBV27 to TRBJ1-1; 10 positions agree with TRBD1. Trimming took 3 bases from V and 7 from J; bases not matched to a gene: 8. The CDR3 runs 15 residues. Germline CDR1 MNHEY, CDR2 SMNVEV (reference sequence). CDR3 in DNA: TGTGCCAGCAGTTTGGTGACAGGGGGCCTCGGTGAAGCTTTCTTT. Its translation is CASSLVTGGLGEAFF.

The chain is built from TRBV2 and TRBJ1-4; TRBD1 aligns across 8 bases. Germline V CDR1 and CDR2: SNHLY, FYNNEI. Trimming removed 6 bases from V and 7 bases from J; junction bases left unmatched: 7. The CDR3 is 14 amino acids. The CDR3 region is CASSRTGLFEKLFF. CDR3 nucleotides: TGTGCCAGCAGCCGGACAGGGCTATTTGAAAAACTGTTTTTT.

The chain joins TRBV20-1 to TRBJ2-5; 13 bases agree with TRBD2. Germline CDR1 reads DFQATT; CDR2 reads SNEGSKA (reference sequence). This CDR3 is 11 amino acids long. V shed 6 bases and J 10 bases; nucleotides not matched to a gene: 2. This chain's CDR3 is CSARTSGGQYF. In DNA, the CDR3 is TGCAGTGCCCGGACTAGCGGGGGCCAGTACTTC.

In DNA, the CDR3 is TGTGCCAGCTCACTAAAATCGGGACTAGCGGATGATGTCCCAGATACGCAGTATTTT. Protein sequence: CASSLKSGLADDVPDTQYF. This rearrangement joins TRBV18 to TRBJ2-3; 11 nucleotides match TRBD2. The CDR3 is 19 residues long. Trimming at V came to 4 bases and at J to 4 bases, leaving 16 bases not matched to a gene. From germline, CDR1 is KGHSH and CDR2 LQKENI.